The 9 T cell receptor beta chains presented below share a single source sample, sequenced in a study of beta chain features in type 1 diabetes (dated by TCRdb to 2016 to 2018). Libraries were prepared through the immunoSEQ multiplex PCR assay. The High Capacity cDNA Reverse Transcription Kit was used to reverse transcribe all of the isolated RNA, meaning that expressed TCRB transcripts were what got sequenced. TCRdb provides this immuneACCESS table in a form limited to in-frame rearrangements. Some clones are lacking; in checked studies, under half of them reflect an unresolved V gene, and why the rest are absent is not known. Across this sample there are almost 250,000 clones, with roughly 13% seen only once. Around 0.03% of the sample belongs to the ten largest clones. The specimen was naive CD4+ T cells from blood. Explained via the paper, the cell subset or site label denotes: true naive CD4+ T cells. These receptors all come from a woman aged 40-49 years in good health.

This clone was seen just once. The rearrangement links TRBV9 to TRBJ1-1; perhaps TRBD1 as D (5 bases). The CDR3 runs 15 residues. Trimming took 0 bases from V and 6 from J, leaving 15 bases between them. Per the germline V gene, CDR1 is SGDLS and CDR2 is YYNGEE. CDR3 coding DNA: TGTGCCAGCAGCGTAGTGGCAGGGATTCTCTCTGAAGCTTTCTTT. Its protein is CASSVVAGILSEAFF.

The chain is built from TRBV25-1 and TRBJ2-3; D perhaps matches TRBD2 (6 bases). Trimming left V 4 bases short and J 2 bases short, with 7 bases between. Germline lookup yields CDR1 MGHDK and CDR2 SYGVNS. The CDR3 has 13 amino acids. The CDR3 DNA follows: TGTGCCAGCAGTGCGGGGGACACAGATACGCAGTATTTT. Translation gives CASSAGDTDTQYF.

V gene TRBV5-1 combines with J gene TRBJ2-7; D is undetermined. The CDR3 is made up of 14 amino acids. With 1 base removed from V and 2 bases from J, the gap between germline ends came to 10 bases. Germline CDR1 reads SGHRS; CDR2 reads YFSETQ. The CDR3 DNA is TGCGCCAGCAGCTTGTCGGTCAAGACCTACGAGCAGTACTTC. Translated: CASSLSVKTYEQYF.

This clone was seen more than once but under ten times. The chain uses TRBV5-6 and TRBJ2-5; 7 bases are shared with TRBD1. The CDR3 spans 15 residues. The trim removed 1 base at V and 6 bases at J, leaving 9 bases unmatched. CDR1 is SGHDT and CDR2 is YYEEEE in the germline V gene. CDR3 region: CASSLYGTVWQTQYF. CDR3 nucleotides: TGTGCCAGCAGCTTGTACGGGACAGTCTGGCAGACCCAGTACTTC.

CDR3: CASSLAGEATGQYF. The CDR3 DNA reads as TGTGCCAGCAGCTTAGCAGGGGAGGCTACCGGGCAGTACTTC. This chain links TRBV7-9 with TRBJ2-7; weak D call: TRBD2 (6 bases). Germline CDR1 SEHNR, CDR2 FQNEAQ (reference sequence). The CDR3 loop spans 14 amino acids. The V and J ends lost 0 bases and 9 bases respectively, with 15 bases between them.

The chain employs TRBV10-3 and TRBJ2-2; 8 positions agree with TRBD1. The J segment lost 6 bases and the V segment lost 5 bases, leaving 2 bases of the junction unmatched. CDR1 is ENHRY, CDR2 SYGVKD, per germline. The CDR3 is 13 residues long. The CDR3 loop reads CAISMTGAGELFF. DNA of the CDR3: TGTGCCATCAGTATGACAGGGGCCGGGGAGCTGTTTTTT.

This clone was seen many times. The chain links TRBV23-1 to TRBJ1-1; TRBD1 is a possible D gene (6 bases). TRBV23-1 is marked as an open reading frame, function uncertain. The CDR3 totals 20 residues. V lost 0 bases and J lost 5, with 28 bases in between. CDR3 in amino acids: CASSQSRAQGRVCVWTEAFF. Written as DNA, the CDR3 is TGCGCCAGCAGTCAATCCCGAGCCCAGGGGCGAGTGTGTGTGTGGACTGAAGCTTTCTTT.

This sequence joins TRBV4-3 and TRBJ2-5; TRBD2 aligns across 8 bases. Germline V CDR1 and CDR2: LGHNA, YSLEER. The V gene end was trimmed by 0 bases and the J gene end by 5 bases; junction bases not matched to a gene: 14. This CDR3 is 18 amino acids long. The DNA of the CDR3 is TGCGCCAGCAGCCAAGAGGGCCGGACCGGACTAGCACTGGAGACCCAGTACTTC. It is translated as CASSQEGRTGLALETQYF.

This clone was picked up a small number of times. The CDR3 region has the DNA TGTGCCAGCAGCCCCCTGACAAGTCAAGAGACCCAGTACTTC. Its protein product is CASSPLTSQETQYF. The rearrangement joins TRBV14 to TRBJ2-5; D not resolved. Germline values: CDR1 SGHDN, CDR2 FVKESK. V lost 4 bases, J lost 2 bases, and 11 bases lay in between. CDR3 length equals 14 residues.